This T cell receptor (beta chain) is drawn from a study of blood T cell repertoires in COVID-19. Study-wide background: COVID-19 samples collected from the United States, Italy and Spain covered acute and convalescent phases.

Between the trimmed V and J ends, which lost 3 bases and 7 bases, there was a span of 15 bases. The CDR3 loop spans 13 amino acids. Germline lookup yields CDR1 GTSNPN and CDR2 SVGIG (reference sequence). Under the authors' procedure: Amplifying reference gene primers gave estimates of nucleated cell counts. Clones were read by immunoSEQ multiplex PCR, and TCRdb kept only the in-frame ones, dropping some. For V, J and clone size, that table is used; D and trimming come from the DNA. The sample consists of about 100,000 clones, just under 80% of them appearing once. Sequencing used peripheral blood. This sequence was found in a human donor in a cohort sampled during active COVID-19. The rearrangement joins TRBV30 to TRBJ1-2, with D maybe TRBD1 (5 bases). The CDR3 coding sequence is TGTGCCTGGAGGAGGGGAGGAAAAACTGGCTACACCTTC. This gives the protein CAWRRGGKTGYTF. The whole variable domain, filled in from reference TRBV30 and TRBJ1-2, reads SQTIHQWPATLVQPVGSPLSLECTVEGTSNPNLYWYRQAAGRGLQLLFYSVGIGQISSEVPQNLSASRPQDRQFILSSKKLLLSDSGFYLCAWRRGGKTGYTFGSGTRLTVV.